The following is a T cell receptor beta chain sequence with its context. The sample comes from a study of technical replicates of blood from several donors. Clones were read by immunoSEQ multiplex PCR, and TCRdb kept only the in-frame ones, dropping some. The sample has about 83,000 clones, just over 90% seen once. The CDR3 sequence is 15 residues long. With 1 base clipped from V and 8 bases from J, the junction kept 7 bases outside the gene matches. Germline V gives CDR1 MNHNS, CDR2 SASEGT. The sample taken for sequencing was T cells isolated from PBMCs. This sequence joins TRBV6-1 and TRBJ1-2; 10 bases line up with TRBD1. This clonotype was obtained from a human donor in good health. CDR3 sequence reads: CASSEVAGTGEGYTF. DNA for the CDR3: TGTGCCAGCAGTGAAGTGGCCGGGACAGGGGAGGGCTACACCTTC.